This T cell receptor beta chain was found in a study of human versus mouse CDR3 diversity and MHC coevolution. Turning to the study itself: Reported immunoSEQ sensitivity was one in 200,000 T cells, with reduced amplification bias. Each sample yielded about 5.5 x 10^6 to 1.7 x 10^7 valid reads.

To note about this clone: Its specificity is unknown.

V lost 5 bases and J lost 9; bases outside the gene matches: 13. This CDR3 comprises 15 residues. Germline CDR1 LNHDA, CDR2 SQIVND (reference sequence). Overall study findings and caveats: The lowest clonal inequality scores came from most of the three human donors.

Produced via immunoSEQ multiplex PCR; TCRdb's table is partial and in-frame only. The repertoire holds just under 60,000 clones, with roughly 93% as singletons. This TCR was recovered from a person aged 55 to 70 in good health. This chain links TRBV19 with TRBJ2-1; 7 nucleotides match TRBD2. Sequencing used naive CD4+ T cells from blood. Subset meaning: CD45RO-negative CD62L-positive naive CD4 T cells. The CDR3 loop is CASSLGREIYAEQFF. For the CDR3, the DNA is TGTGCCAGTAGTCTCGGGCGGGAGATCTACGCTGAGCAGTTCTTC.